Sequencing of this T cell receptor beta chain was carried out in a study of blood T cell repertoires in COVID-19. CDR1 SGHDT and CDR2 YYEEEE come from the germline V gene. The length of the CDR3 is 16 residues. With 6 bases removed from V and 4 bases from J, the gap between germline ends came to 17 bases. The table came from immunoSEQ multiplex PCR; TCRdb's copy has only in-frame clones and leaves some out. The sample carries roughly 250,000 clones, about nine tenths recorded once. This receptor was taken from a man aged 25 to 45 with COVID-19, enrolled during active disease. J is TRBJ1-6 and V is TRBV5-6; D possibly corresponds to TRBD1 (5 bases). Sequenced material: peripheral blood. The DNA of the CDR3 is TGTGCCAGCAACCTGGGGGGATCGGCTTATAATTCACCCCTCCACTTT. It translates to CASNLGGSAYNSPLHF.